This T cell receptor (beta chain) was identified during a study of T-cell reconstitution after alpha-beta-depleted transplantation in children. The V gene lost 6 bases and the J gene lost 8 bases, with 8 bases spanning the gap. This CDR3 has 12 amino acids. Using unique molecular identifiers, the investigators prepared the TCRbeta library. TCRdb used MiXCR to reprocess the PCR reads, holding one entry per CDR3 protein. The sample has around 240,000 distinct CDR3 sequences, around 9.7% seen once. The sample holds many counts of this clonotype. The specimen comprised PBMCs from the stem cell graft donor, sampled from the stem cell graft. This TCR was sampled from a human donor who donated a stem cell graft to a child with SCID. The chain recombines TRBV12-3 or TRBV12-4 with TRBJ1-6; D ambiguous. As DNA, the CDR3 is TGTGCCAGCAGCCCAAATCATTCACCCCTCCACTTT. Translating it yields CASSPNHSPLHF.